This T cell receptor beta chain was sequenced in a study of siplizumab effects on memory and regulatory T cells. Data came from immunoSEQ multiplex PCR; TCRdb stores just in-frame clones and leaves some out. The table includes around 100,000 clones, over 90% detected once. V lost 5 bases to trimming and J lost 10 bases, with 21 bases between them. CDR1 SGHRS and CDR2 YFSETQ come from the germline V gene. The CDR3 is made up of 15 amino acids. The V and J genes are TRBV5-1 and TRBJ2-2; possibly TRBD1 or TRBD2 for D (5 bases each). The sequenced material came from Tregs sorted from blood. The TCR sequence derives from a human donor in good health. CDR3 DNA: TGCGCCAGCAGTACCGCTCCGGGACCGGGTTTGGAGCTGTTTTTT. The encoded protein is CASSTAPGPGLELFF.